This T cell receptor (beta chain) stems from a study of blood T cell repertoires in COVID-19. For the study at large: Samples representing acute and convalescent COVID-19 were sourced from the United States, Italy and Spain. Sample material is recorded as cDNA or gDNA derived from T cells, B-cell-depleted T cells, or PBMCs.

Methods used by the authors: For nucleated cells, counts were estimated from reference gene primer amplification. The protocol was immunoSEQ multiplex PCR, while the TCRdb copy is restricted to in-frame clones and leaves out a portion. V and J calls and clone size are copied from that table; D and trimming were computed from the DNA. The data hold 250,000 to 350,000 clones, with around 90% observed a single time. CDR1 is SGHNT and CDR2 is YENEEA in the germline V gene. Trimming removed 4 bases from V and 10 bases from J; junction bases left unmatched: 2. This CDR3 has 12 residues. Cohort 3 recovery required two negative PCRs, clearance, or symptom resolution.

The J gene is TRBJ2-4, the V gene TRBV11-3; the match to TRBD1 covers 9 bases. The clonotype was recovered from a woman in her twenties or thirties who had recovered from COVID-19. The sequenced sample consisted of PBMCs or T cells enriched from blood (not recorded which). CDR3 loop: CASSSGTGIQYF. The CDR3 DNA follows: TGTGCCAGCAGCTCCGGGACAGGGATTCAGTACTTC.